This T cell receptor beta chain appears in the sequencing data of a study of blood T cell repertoires in COVID-19. The overall study: The cDNA or gDNA used as material had been derived from T cells, B-cell-depleted T cells, or PBMCs.

Source study methods: Cell counts per sample came from amplifying reference gene primers. Only in-frame clones appear in the TCRdb table, and some are missing; sequencing was by immunoSEQ multiplex PCR. V, J and clone size are those of that table, while D and trimming were read from the DNA. Of more than 100,000 clones in the sample, roughly 84% were seen once. A single count supports this clone. The V and J ends lost 3 bases and 0 bases, in that order; junction bases with no gene match: 6. CDR1 is MNHNS, CDR2 SASEGT, per germline. CDR3 length equals 16 residues. The specimen was peripheral blood. This TCR derives from a man aged 60 to 69 with acute or convalescent COVID-19. The genes are TRBV6-1 and TRBJ2-5; 8 nucleotides match TRBD2. The CDR3 DNA sequence: TGTGCCAGCAGTGATCCGGGACTAGTAAACCAAGAGACCCAGTACTTC. It is translated as CASSDPGLVNQETQYF.